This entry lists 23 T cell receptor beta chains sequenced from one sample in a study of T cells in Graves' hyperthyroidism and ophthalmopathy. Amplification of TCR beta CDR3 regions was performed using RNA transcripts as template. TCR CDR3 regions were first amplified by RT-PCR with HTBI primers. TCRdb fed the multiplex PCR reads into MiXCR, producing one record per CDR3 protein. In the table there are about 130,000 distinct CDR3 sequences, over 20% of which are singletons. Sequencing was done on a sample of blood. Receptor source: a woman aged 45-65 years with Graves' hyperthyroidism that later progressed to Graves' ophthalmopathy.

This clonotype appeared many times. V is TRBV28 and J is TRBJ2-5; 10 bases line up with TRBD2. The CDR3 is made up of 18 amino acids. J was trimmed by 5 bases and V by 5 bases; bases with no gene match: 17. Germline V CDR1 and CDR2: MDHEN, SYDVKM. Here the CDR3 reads CASSPAGQGQAGGETQYF. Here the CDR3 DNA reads TGTGCCAGCAGTCCCGCTGGACAGGGACAAGCGGGAGGGGAGACCCAGTACTTC.

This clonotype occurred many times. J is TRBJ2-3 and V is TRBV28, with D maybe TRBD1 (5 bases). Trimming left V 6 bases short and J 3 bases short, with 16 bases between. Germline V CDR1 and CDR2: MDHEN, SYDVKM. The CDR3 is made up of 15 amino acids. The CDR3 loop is CASSEINRMTDTQYF. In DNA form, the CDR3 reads TGTGCCAGCAGCGAAATAAACAGGATGACAGATACGCAGTATTTT.

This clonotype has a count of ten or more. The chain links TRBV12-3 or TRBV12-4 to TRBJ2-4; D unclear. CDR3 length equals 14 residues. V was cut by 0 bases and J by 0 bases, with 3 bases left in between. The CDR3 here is CASSLAVAKNIQYF. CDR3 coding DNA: TGTGCCAGCAGTTTAGCAGTAGCCAAAAACATTCAGTACTTC.

The CDR3: CASRRKFLQGATYEQYF. The CDR3 nucleotides read TGTGCCAGTAGGCGAAAATTTCTACAGGGTGCTACCTACGAGCAGTACTTC. The chain recombines TRBV19 with TRBJ2-7; weak D call: TRBD1 (6 bases). V was cut by 6 bases and J by 2 bases, with 23 bases left in between. The V gene's germline CDR1 is LNHDA and CDR2 SQIVND (reference sequence). This CDR3 has 17 amino acids.

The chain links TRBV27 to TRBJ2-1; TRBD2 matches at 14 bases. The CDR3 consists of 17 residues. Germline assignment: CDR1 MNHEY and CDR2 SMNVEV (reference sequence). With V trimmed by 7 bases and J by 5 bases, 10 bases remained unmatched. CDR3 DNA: TGTGCCAGCATGAGACTAGCGGGGGGGGAACCTAACAATGAGCAGTTCTTC. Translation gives CASMRLAGGEPNNEQFF.

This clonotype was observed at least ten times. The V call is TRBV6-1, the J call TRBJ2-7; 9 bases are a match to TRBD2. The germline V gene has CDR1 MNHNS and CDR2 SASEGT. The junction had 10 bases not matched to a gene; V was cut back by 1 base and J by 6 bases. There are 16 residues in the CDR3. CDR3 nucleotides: TGTGCCAGCAGTGAAGATCGTCGGCTAGCGGGAACCGAGCAGTACTTC. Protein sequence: CASSEDRRLAGTEQYF.

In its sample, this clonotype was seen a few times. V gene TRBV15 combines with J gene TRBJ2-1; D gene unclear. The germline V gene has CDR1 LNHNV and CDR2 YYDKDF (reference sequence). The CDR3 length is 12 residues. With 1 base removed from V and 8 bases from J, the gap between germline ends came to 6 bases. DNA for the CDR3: TGTGCCACCAGCAGAGGGTGGGATGAGCAGTTCTTC. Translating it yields CATSRGWDEQFF. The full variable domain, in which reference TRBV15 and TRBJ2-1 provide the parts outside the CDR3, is DAMVIQNPRYQVTQFGKPVTLSCSQTLNHNVMYWYQQKSSQAPKLLFHYYDKDFNNEADTPDNFQSRRPNTSFCFLDIRSPGLGDTAMYLCATSRGWDEQFFGPGTRLTVL.

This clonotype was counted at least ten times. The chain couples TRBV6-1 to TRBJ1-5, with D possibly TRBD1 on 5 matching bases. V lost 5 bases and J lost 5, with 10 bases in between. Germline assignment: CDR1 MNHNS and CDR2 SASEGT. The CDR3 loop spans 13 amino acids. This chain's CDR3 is CASSRRRDQPQHF. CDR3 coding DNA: TGTGCCAGCAGTCGTCGCAGGGATCAGCCCCAGCATTTT.

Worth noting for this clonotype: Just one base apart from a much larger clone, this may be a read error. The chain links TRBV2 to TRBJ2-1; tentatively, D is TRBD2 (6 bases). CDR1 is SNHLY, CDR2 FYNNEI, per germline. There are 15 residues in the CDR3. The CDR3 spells CASSRGWGVDNGQFF. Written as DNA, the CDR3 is TGTGCCAGCAGTCGCGGCTGGGGGGTTGACAATGGGCAGTTCTTC.

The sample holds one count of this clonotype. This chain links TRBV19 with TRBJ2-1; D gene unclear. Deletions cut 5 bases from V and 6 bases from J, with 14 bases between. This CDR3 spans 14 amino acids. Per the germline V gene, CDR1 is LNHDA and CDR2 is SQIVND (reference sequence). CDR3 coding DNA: TGTGCCAGTAGTCATTTGGGTAGCTTCAATGAGCAGTTCTTC. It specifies CASSHLGSFNEQFF.

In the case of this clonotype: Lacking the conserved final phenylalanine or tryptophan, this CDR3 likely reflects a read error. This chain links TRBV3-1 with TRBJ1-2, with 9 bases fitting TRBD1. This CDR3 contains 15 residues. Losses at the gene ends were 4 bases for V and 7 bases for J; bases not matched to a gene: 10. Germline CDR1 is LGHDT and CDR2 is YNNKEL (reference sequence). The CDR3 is CASSRIGDRVSGYTL. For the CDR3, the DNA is TGTGCCAGCAGCCGAATTGGGGACAGGGTCAGTGGCTACACCCTC.

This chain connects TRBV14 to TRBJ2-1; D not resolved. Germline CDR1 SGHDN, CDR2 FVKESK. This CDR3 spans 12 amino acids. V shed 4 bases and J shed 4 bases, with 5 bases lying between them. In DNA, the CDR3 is TGTGCCAGCAGCCGGGATTACAATGAGCAGTTCTTC. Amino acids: CASSRDYNEQFF.

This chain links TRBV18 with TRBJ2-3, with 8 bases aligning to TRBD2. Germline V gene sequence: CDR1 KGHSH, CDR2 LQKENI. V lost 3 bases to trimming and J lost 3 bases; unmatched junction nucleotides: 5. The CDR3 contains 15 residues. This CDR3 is CASSPSAGVTDTQYF. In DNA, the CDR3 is TGTGCCAGCTCACCCTCAGCGGGAGTAACAGATACGCAGTATTTT.

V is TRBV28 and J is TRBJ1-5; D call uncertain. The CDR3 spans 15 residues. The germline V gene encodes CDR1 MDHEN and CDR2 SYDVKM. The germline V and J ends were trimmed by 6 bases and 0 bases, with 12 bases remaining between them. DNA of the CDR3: TGTGCCAGCAGCCCCAGACACCGTAGCAATCAGCCCCAGCATTTT. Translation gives CASSPRHRSNQPQHF.

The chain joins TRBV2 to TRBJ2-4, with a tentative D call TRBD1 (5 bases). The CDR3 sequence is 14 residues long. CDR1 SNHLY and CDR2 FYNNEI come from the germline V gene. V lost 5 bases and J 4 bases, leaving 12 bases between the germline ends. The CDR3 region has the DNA TGTGCCAGCAGTCTAAGTCCAGGGAAAAACATTCAGTACTTC. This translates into CASSLSPGKNIQYF.

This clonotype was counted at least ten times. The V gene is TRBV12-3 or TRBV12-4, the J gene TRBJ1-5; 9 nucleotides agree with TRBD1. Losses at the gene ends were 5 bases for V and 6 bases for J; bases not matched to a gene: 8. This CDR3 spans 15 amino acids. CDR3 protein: CASSPGTGFAQPQHF. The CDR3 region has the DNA TGTGCCAGCAGTCCGGGGACAGGGTTCGCTCAGCCCCAGCATTTT.

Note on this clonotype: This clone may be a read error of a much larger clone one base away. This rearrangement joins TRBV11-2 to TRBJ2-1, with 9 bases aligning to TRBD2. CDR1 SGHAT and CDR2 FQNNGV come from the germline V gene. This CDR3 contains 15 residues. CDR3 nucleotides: TGTGTCAGCAGCTTACGGCGGGAGGGCCGCAATGAGCAGTTCTTC. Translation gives CVSSLRREGRNEQFF. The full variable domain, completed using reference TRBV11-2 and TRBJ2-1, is EAGVAQSPRYKIIEKRQSVAFWCNPISGHATLYWYQQILGQGPKLLIQFQNNGVVDDSQLPKDRFSAERLKGVDSTLKIQPAKLEDSAVYLCVSSLRREGRNEQFFGPGTRLTVL.

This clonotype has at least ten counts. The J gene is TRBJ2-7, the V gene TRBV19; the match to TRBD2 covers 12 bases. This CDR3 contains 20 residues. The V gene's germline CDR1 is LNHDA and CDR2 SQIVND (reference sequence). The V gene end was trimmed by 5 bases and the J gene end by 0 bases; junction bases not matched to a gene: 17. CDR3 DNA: TGTGCCAGTAGTGGGGAGACTAGCGGGAGAAAGGAGCCAAGCTCCTACGAGCAGTACTTC. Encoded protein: CASSGETSGRKEPSSYEQYF.

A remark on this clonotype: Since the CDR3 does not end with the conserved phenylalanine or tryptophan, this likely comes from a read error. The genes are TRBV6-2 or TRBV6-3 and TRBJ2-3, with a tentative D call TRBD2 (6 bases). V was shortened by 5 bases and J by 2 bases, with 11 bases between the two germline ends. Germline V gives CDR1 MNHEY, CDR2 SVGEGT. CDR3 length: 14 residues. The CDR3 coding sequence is TGTGCCAGCAGTGGTGGGAGGCCCACAGATACGCAGTATTCT. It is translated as CASSGGRPTDTQYS.

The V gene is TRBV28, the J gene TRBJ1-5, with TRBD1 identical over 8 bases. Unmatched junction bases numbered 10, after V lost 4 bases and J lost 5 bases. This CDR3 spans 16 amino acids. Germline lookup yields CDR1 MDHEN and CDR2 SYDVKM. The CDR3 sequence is CASSSGQGRGYQPQHF. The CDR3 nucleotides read TGTGCCAGCAGTTCAGGACAGGGAAGGGGTTATCAGCCCCAGCATTTT.

The chain's CDR3 is CAWSETGLNQPQHF. Here the CDR3 DNA reads TGTGCCTGGAGTGAAACAGGGCTGAATCAGCCCCAGCATTTT. V gene TRBV30 combines with J gene TRBJ1-5, with a possible D match to TRBD1 (6 bases). The germline V gene encodes CDR1 GTSNPN and CDR2 SVGIG (reference sequence). Trimming removed 1 base from V and 4 bases from J, with 11 bases in between. CDR3 length: 14 residues.

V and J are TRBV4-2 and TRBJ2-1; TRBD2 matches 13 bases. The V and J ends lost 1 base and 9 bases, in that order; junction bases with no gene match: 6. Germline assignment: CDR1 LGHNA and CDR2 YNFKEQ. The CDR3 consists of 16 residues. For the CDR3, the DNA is TGTGCCAGCAGCCAAGGAGGACTAGCGGGAGAGGGTGAGCAGTTCTTC. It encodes CASSQGGLAGEGEQFF.

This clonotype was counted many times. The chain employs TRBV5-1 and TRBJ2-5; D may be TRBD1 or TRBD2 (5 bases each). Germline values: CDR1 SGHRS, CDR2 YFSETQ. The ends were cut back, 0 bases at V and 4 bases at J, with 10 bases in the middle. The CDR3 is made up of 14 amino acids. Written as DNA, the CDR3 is TGCGCCAGCAGCTTGGTCGGGGCCCGAGAGACCCAGTACTTC. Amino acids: CASSLVGARETQYF.